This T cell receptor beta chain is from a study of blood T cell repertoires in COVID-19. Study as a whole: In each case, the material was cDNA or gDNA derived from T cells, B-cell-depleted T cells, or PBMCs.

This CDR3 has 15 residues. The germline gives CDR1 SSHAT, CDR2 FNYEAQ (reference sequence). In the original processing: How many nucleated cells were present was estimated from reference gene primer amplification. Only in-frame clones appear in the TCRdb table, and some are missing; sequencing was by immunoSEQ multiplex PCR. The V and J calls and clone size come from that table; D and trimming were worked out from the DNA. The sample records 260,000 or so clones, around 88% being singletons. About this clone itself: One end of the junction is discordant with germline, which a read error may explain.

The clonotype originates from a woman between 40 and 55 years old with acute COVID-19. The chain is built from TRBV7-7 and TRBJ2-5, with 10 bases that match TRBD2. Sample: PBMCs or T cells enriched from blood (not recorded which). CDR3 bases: TGTGCTAGCAGCTTGGGAGGACTAGCGGAAGAGACCCAGTACTTC. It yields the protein CASSLGGLAEETQYF.